This T cell receptor beta chain stems from a study of response to subunit inactivated influenza vaccine. The CDR3 sequence is 13 residues long. V was cut by 5 bases and J by 5 bases, with 10 bases left in between. MiXCR, run by TCRdb on the RT-PCR reads, gives a single entry per CDR3 protein. The repertoire holds approximately 290,000 distinct CDR3 sequences, with about 20% as singletons. Sequencing was performed on PBMCs from blood, taken about 19 months after vaccination. This rearrangement joins TRBV12-3 or TRBV12-4 to TRBJ1-5, with D perhaps matching TRBD1 (6 bases). This clonotype originated in a man aged 50 to 75 who received an inactivated influenza vaccine. CDR3 nucleotides: TGTGCCAGCAGTACATACAGGGATCAGCCCCAGCATTTT. Translating gives CASSTYRDQPQHF.